The source of this T cell receptor (beta chain) is a study of technical replicates of blood from a few donors. This CDR3 has 13 amino acids. CDR1 and CDR2 from the germline V gene are MNHEY and SVGAGI. Trimming took 6 bases from V and 0 from J, leaving 6 bases between them. Produced via immunoSEQ multiplex PCR; TCRdb's table is partial and in-frame only. This table holds over 50,000 clones, about 93% found once. The sequence was collected from a human donor in good health. The chain links TRBV6-5 to TRBJ1-5; no firm D call. The sample consisted of T cells isolated from PBMCs. CDR3 sequence reads: CASRGDSNQPQHF. The CDR3 DNA sequence: TGTGCCAGCAGAGGAGATAGCAATCAGCCCCAGCATTTT.